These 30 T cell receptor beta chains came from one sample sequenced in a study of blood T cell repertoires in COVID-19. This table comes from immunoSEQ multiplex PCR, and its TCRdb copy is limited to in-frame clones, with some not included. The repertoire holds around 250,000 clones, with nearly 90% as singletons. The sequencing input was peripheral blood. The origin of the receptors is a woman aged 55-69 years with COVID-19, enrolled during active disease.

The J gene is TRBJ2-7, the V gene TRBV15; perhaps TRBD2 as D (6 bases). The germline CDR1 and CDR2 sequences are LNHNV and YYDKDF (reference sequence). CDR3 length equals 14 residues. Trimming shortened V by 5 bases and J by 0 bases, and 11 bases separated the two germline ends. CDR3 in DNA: TGTGCCACCAGCGGTAGGACTAACTCCTACGAGCAGTACTTC. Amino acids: CATSGRTNSYEQYF.

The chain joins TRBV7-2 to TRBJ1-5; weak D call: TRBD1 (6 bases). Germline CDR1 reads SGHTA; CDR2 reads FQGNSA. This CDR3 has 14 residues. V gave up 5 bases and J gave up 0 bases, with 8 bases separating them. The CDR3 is CASSDRNSNQPQHF. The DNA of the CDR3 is TGTGCCAGCAGCGACAGGAATAGCAATCAGCCCCAGCATTTT.

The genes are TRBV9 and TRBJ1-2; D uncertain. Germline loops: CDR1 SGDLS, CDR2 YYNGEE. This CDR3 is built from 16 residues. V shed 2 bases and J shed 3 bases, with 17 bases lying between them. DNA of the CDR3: TGTGCCAGCAGCGTTCAGCCCGGAGGAAGAGACTATGGCTACACCTTC. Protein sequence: CASSVQPGGRDYGYTF. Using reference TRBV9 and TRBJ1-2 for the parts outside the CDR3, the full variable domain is DSGVTQTPKHLITATGQRVTLRCSPRSGDLSVYWYQQSLDQGLQFLIQYYNGEERAKGNILERFSAQQFPDLHSELNLSSLELGDSALYFCASSVQPGGRDYGYTFGSGTRLTVV.

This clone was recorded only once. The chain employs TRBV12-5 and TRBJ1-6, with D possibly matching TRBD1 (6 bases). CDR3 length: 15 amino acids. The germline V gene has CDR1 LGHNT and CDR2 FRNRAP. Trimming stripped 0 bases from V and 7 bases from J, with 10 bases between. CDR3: CASGLVRDKNSPLHF. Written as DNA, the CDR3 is TGTGCTAGTGGTTTGGTACGGGACAAGAATTCACCCCTCCACTTT. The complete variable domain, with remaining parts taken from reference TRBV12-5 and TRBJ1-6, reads DARVTQTPRHKVTEMGQEVTMRCQPILGHNTVFWYRQTMMQGLELLAYFRNRAPLDDSGMPKDRFSAEMPDATLATLKIQPSEPRDSAVYFCASGLVRDKNSPLHFGNGTRLTVT.

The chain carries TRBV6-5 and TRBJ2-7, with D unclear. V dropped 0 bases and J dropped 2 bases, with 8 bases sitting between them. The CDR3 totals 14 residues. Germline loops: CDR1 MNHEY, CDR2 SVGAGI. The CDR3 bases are TGTGCCAGCAGTTACTCACCCCGAGCCTACGAGCAGTACTTC. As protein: CASSYSPRAYEQYF.

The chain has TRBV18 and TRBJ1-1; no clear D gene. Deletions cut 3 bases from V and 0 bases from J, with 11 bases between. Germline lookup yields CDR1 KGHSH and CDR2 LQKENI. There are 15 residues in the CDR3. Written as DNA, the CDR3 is TGTGCCAGCTCACCCGCGGGGATCGTGAACACTGAAGCTTTCTTT. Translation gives CASSPAGIVNTEAFF.

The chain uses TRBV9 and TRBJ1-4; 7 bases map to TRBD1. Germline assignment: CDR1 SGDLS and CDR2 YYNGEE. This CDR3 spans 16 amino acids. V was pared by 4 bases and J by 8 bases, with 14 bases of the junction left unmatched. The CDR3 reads CASSTLTGKGFEKLFF. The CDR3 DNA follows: TGTGCCAGCAGCACCTTGACAGGGAAGGGATTCGAAAAACTGTTTTTT.

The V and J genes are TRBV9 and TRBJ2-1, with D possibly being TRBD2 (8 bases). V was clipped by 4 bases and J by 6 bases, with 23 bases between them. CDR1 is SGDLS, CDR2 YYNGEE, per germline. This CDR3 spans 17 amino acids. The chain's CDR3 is CASSWGTAGDPSNEQFF. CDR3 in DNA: TGTGCCAGCAGCTGGGGGACAGCGGGGGACCCCTCCAATGAGCAGTTCTTC.

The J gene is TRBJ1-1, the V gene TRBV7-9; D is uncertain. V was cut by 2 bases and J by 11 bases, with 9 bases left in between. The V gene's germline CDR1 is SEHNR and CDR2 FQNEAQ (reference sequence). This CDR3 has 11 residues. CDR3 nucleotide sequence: TGTGCCAGCAGCTTACGGGAGGACGCTTTCTTT. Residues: CASSLREDAFF.

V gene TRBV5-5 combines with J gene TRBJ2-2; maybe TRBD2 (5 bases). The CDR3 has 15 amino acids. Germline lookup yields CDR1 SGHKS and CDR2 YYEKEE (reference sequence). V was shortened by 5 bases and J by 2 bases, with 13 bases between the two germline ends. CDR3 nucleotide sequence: TGTGCCAGCAGTATCACTAGGATCAACACCGGGGAGCTGTTTTTT. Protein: CASSITRINTGELFF.

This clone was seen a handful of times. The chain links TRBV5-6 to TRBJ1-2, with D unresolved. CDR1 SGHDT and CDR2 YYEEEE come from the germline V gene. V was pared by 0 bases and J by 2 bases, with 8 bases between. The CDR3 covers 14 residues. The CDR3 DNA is TGTGCCAGCAGCTTGGCCGACATCAACTATGGCTACACCTTC. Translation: CASSLADINYGYTF.

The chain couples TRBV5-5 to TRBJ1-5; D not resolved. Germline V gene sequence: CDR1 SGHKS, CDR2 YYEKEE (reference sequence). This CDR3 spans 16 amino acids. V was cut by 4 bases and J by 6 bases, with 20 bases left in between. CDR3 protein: CASSRTGLHEGQPQHF. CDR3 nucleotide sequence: TGTGCCAGCAGCCGCACGGGCCTCCACGAGGGTCAGCCCCAGCATTTT.

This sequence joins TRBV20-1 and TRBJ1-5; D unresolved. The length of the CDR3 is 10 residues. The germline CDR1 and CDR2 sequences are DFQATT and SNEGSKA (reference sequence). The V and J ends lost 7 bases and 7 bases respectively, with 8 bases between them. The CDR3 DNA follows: TGCAGTGTGGAGGTCCAGCCCCAGCATTTT. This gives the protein CSVEVQPQHF.

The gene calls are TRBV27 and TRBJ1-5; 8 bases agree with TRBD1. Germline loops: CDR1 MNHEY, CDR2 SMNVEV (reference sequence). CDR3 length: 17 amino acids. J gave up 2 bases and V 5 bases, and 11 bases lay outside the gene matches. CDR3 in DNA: TGTGCCAGCAGTAAGACGCCGGACAGGGCAGGCAATCAGCCCCAGCATTTT. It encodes CASSKTPDRAGNQPQHF.

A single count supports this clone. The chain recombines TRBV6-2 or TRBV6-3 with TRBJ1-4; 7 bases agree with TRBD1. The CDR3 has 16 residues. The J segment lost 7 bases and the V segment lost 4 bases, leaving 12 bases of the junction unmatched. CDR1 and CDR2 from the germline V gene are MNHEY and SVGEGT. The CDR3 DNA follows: TGTGCCAGCAGTTCCGCCCCAAGGGGGCATCGTGAAAAACTGTTTTTT. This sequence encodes CASSSAPRGHREKLFF.

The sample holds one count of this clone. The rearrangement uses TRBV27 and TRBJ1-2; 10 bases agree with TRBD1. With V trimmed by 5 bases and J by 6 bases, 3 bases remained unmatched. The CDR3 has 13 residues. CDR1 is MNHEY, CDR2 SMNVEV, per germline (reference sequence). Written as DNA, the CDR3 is TGTGCCAGCAGTCTCGGACAGGGGGATGGCTACACCTTC. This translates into CASSLGQGDGYTF.

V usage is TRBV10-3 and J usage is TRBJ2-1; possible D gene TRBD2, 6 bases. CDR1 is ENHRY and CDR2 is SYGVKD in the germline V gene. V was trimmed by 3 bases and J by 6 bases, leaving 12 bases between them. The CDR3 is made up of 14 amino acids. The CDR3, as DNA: TGTGCCATCAGTGAATTGGCGACTAGCAATGAGCAGTTCTTC. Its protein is CAISELATSNEQFF.

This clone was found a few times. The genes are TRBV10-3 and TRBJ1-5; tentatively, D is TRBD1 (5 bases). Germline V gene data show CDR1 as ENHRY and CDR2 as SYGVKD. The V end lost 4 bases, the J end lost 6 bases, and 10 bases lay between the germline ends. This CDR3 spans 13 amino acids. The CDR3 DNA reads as TGTGCCATCAGTGGGCAGGGCGGTCAGCCCCAGCATTTT. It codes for CAISGQGGQPQHF.

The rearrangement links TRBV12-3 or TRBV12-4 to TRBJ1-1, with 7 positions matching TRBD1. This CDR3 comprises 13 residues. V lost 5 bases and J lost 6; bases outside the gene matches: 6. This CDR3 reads CASSRQGAAEAFF. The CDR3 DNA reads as TGTGCCAGCAGTAGACAGGGAGCCGCTGAAGCTTTCTTT.

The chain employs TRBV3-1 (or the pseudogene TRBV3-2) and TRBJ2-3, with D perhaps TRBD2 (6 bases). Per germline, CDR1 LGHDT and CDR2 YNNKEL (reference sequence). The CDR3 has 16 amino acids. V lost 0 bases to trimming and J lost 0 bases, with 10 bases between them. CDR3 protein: CASSQDPSGSTDTQYF. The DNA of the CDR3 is TGTGCCAGCAGCCAAGATCCCAGCGGGAGCACAGATACGCAGTATTTT.

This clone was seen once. DNA for the CDR3: TGTGCCAGCAGTTCGGGACTGAACACCGGGGAGCTGTTTTTT. This codes for CASSSGLNTGELFF. J is TRBJ2-2 and V is TRBV6-6, with a tentative D call TRBD2 (6 bases). The ends were cut back, 4 bases at V and 1 base at J, with 7 bases in the middle. Germline loops: CDR1 MNHNY, CDR2 SVGAGI (reference sequence). The CDR3 totals 14 residues.

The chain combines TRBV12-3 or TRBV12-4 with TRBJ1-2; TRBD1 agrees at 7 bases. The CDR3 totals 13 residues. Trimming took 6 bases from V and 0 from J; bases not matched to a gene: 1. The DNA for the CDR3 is TGTGCCAGCAGCACAGGGGCTAACTATGGCTACACCTTC. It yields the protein CASSTGANYGYTF.

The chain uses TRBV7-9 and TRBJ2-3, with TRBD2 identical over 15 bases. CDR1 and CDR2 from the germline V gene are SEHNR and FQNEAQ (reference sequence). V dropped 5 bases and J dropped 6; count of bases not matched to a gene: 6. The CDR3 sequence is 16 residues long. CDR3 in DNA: TGTGCCAGCAGCCCGGGACTAGCGGGGGGTAAGGATACGCAGTATTTT. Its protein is CASSPGLAGGKDTQYF.

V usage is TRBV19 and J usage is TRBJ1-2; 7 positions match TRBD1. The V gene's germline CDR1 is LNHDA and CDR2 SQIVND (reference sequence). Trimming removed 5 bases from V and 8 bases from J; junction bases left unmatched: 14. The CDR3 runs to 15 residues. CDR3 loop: CASSADSGTDIGYTF. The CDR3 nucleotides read TGTGCCAGTAGTGCCGATTCCGGGACAGATATCGGCTACACCTTC.

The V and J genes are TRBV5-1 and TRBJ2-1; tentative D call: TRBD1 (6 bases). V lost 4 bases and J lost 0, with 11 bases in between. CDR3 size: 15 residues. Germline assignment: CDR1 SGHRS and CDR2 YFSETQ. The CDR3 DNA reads TGCGCCAGCAGCCCGGACAGCAGCTCCTACAATGAGCAGTTCTTC. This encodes CASSPDSSSYNEQFF.

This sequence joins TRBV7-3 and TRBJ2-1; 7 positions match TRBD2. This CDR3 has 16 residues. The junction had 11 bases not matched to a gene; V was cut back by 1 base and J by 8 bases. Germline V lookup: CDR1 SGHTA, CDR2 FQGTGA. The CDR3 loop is CASSLKVQRGVDEQFF. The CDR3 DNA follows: TGTGCCAGCAGCTTAAAGGTTCAGCGGGGTGTGGATGAGCAGTTCTTC.

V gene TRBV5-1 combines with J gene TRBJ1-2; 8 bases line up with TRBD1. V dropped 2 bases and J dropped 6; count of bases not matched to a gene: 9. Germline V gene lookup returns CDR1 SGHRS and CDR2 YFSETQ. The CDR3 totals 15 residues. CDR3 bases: TGCGCCAGCAGCTTTGGGGTACAGGGGGTTGATGGCTACACCTTC. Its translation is CASSFGVQGVDGYTF.

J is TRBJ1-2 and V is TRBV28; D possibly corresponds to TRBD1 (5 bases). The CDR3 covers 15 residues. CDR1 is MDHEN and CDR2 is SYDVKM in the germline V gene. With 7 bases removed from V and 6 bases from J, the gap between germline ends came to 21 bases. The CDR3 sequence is CASTPMGEGRNGYTF. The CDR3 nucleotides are TGTGCCAGCACCCCCATGGGGGAAGGGAGGAATGGCTACACCTTC.

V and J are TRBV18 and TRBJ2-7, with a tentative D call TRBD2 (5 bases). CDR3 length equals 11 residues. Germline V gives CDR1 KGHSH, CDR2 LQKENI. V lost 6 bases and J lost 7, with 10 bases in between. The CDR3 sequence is CASSSGDEQYF. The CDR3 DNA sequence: TGTGCCAGCTCCTCCGGGGATGAGCAGTACTTC.

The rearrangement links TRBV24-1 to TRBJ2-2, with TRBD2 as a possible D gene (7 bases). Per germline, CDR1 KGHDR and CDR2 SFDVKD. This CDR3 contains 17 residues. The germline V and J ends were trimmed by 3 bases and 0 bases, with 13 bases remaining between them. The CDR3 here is CATSDTGGLANTGELFF. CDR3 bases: TGTGCCACCAGTGATACCGGGGGGCTGGCGAACACCGGGGAGCTGTTTTTT.